Presented here are 14 T cell receptor beta chains from one specimen sequenced in a study of metastatic and nonmetastatic thyroid tumors. All patients reached thyroid surgery having received no treatment beforehand. Using MiXCR, TCRdb reanalyzed the PCR reads. The sample consists of 30,000 to 35,000 clones, 25% to 35% of them appearing once. The sample consisted of blood. Receptors originate from a female donor with papillary thyroid cancer or a benign thyroid nodule (not recorded which). Some clones in this sample may be carry-over from other donors' samples.

As to this clone: A much more abundant neighbour one base away suggests this may be a read error. Other DNA sequences in this specimen translate into the identical CDR3. This chain uses TRBV5-4 with TRBJ2-3, with a possible D match to TRBD2 (6 bases). The CDR3 contains 12 residues. Germline-derived CDR1 and CDR2 are SGHNT and YYREEE (reference sequence). CDR3 nucleotide sequence: TGTGCCGGCAGCTTGGGGGGTGATACGCAGTATTTT. Amino acid sequence: CAGSLGGDTQYF.

The V gene is TRBV2, the J gene TRBJ1-1; D is possibly TRBD1 (5 bases). The V gene lost 3 bases and the J gene lost 4 bases, with 18 bases spanning the gap. Germline V gives CDR1 SNHLY, CDR2 FYNNEI. This CDR3 region has 16 residues. In nucleotides, the CDR3 is TGTGCCAGCAGTGACCCTTTACAGGTCGGTCTCACTGAAGCTTTCTTT. This translates into CASSDPLQVGLTEAFF.

J is TRBJ2-7 and V is TRBV24-1; TRBD2 might be the D (6 bases). The germline CDR1 and CDR2 sequences are KGHDR and SFDVKD. This CDR3 is 14 amino acids long. The germline V and J ends were trimmed by 3 bases and 2 bases, with 10 bases remaining between them. The CDR3 bases are TGTGCCACCAGTGATCCCGGGGGAACCTACGAGCAGTACTTC. It codes for CATSDPGGTYEQYF.

This clone occurred many times. The chain combines TRBV6-2 or TRBV6-3 with TRBJ1-2, with D possibly TRBD1 on 5 matching bases. The length of the CDR3 is 14 residues. The V gene lost 7 bases and the J gene lost 4 bases, with 16 bases spanning the gap. Germline V gives CDR1 MNHEY, CDR2 SVGEGT. In DNA form, the CDR3 reads TGTGCCAGCACTCAACCCGGGACGCCCTATGGCTACACCTTC. Translation gives CASTQPGTPYGYTF.

This clone was observed at least ten times. This chain uses TRBV19 with TRBJ2-7; D is unclear. This CDR3 is built from 13 residues. V lost 6 bases and J lost 1, with 10 bases in between. CDR1 is LNHDA, CDR2 SQIVND, per germline (reference sequence). The CDR3 DNA reads as TGTGCCAGTAGCTCTACCAGATCCTACGAGCAGTACTTC. Its translation is CASSSTRSYEQYF.

This clone was picked up one time. Mismatch with germline at one junction end may stem from a read error. The rearrangement uses TRBV11-2 and TRBJ2-1; the D gene is possibly TRBD2 (5 bases). The length of the CDR3 is 14 residues. From germline, CDR1 is SGHAT and CDR2 FQNNGV. The CDR3 loop is CASSLISDYNEQLF. CDR3 DNA sequence: TGTGCCAGCAGCTTAATTAGCGATTACAATGAGCAGCTCTTC.

This clone was detected many times. The chain carries TRBV12-3 or TRBV12-4 and TRBJ2-5; 8 nucleotides line up with TRBD1. With V trimmed by 3 bases and J by 5 bases, 5 bases remained unmatched. This CDR3 has 14 amino acids. CDR3 coding DNA: TGTGCCAGCAGTTTGGACAGGGATATTGAGACCCAGTACTTC. Encoded protein: CASSLDRDIETQYF.

V usage is TRBV10-1 and J usage is TRBJ2-1; weak D call: TRBD2 (6 bases). Germline V CDR1 and CDR2: WNHNN, SYGVQD (reference sequence). This CDR3 region has 13 residues. Deletions cut 3 bases from V and 14 bases from J, with 17 bases between. In DNA form, the CDR3 reads TGCGCCAGCAGTGACTCTAGCGTGAGCCTGGAGTTCTTC. It specifies CASSDSSVSLEFF.

This clone was counted ten times or more. This chain joins TRBV4-3 and TRBJ1-6; 7 bases fit TRBD1. Unmatched junction bases numbered 4, after V lost 4 bases and J lost 7 bases. From germline, CDR1 is LGHNA and CDR2 YSLEER. The CDR3 has 14 residues. The CDR3 region has the DNA TGCGCCAGCAGCCCCGGACAGGAGAATTCACCCCTCCACTTT. This gives the protein CASSPGQENSPLHF.

The table lists this clone with many counts. The genes are TRBV11-2 and TRBJ1-6; the match to TRBD1 covers 7 bases. The germline CDR1 and CDR2 sequences are SGHAT and FQNNGV. This CDR3 is built from 15 residues. The trim removed 3 bases at V and 7 bases at J, leaving 6 bases unmatched. The CDR3 DNA follows: TGTGCCAGCAGCTTCCGGGACAGCGACAATTCACCCCTCCACTTT. It translates to CASSFRDSDNSPLHF.

This chain links TRBV30 with TRBJ1-5; D is possibly TRBD1 (6 bases). The CDR3 runs to 12 residues. V lost 3 bases, J lost 12 bases, and 15 bases lay in between. CDR1 is GTSNPN, CDR2 SVGIG, per germline (reference sequence). The CDR3 bases are TGTGCCTGGAGGGTAATATTAGGGGGCCAGCATTTT. As protein: CAWRVILGGQHF. The whole variable domain, remainder taken from reference TRBV30 and TRBJ1-5, is SQTIHQWPATLVQPVGSPLSLECTVEGTSNPNLYWYRQAAGRGLQLLFYSVGIGQISSEVPQNLSASRPQDRQFILSSKKLLLSDSGFYLCAWRVILGGQHFGDGTRLSIL.

The V call is TRBV20-1, the J call TRBJ2-7, with D perhaps TRBD1 (5 bases). Trimming stripped 0 bases from V and 4 bases from J, with 19 bases between. The germline V gene encodes CDR1 DFQATT and CDR2 SNEGSKA (reference sequence). The CDR3 is 16 residues long. CDR3 nucleotides: TGCAGTGCTAGAGATCATGAGTCAGGGTTTAATTACGAGCAGTACTTC. Amino acid sequence: CSARDHESGFNYEQYF.

About this clone itself: Other DNA sequences in the sample encode the same CDR3. The V call is TRBV20-1, the J call TRBJ1-3; TRBD1 might be the D (5 bases). Germline-derived CDR1 and CDR2 are DFQATT and SNEGSKA (reference sequence). The CDR3 covers 13 residues. Trimming took 5 bases from V and 13 from J, leaving 21 bases between them. CDR3 sequence: CSAPSAGWGTIYF. CDR3 sequence (DNA): TGCAGTGCTCCGAGTGCGGGCTGGGGCACAATATATTTT.

This clone was detected only a few times. This chain links TRBV6-2 or TRBV6-3 with TRBJ2-7; a weak D match, TRBD1 (5 bases). Germline V gene sequence: CDR1 MNHEY, CDR2 SVGEGT. CDR3 size: 13 residues. V lost 2 bases and J lost 2, with 7 bases in between. CDR3 amino acids: CASSYDSPYEQYF. CDR3 nucleotides: TGTGCCAGCAGTTACGACAGCCCCTACGAGCAGTACTTC.